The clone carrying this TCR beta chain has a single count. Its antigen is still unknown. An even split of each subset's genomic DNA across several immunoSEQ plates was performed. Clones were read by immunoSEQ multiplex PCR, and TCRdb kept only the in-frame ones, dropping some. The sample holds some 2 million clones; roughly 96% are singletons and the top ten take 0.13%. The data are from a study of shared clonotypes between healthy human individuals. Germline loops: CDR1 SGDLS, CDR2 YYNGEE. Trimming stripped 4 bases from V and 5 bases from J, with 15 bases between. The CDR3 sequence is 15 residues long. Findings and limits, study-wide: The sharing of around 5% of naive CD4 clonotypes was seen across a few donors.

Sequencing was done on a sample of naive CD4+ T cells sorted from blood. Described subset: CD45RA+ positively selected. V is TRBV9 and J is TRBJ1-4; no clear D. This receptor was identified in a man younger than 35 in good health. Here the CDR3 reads CASSPRVQTNEKLFF. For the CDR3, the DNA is TGTGCCAGCAGCCCACGGGTACAGACGAATGAAAAACTGTTTTTT.